This T cell receptor beta chain emerged from a study of a mutant IDH1 vaccine in newly diagnosed glioma. The assay was immunoSEQ multiplex PCR, and TCRdb's table has in-frame clones only and misses some. The sample records around 34,000 clones, roughly 76% being singletons. Time point specified: week 23, last vaccination. All doses held 300 ug of mutant IDH1 20-mer peptide, with topical imiquimod. Astrocytomas found in donors were new, WHO grade 3 or 4, IDH1-mutant and ATRX-lost. Of note for this clone: Its antigen is not known.

This CDR3 comprises 15 residues. The V gene lost 3 bases and the J gene lost 5 bases, with 14 bases spanning the gap. The V gene's germline CDR1 is KGHSH and CDR2 LQKENI. The sequencing used PBMCs, collected from a glioma patient whose treatment included an IDH1 peptide vaccine. The sequence was collected from a man aged 40-55 years with glioma. The chain combines TRBV18 with TRBJ1-5; a possible D gene is TRBD1 (6 bases). The CDR3 sequence: CASSPGTLRDQPQHF. The CDR3 DNA reads as TGTGCCAGCTCACCCGGGACACTGCGGGATCAGCCCCAGCATTTT.